One sample yielded the 31 T cell receptor beta chains listed below, sequenced in a study of patients and donors after allogeneic stem cell transplantation. TCRdb redid the calling of the RT-PCR reads with MiXCR, one entry per CDR3 protein. In the table there are 150,000 to 200,000 distinct CDR3 sequences, approximately 28% of which are singletons. Sequencing used blood, either unsorted or a sorted T cell fraction (not recorded which). These receptors were obtained from a human donor who was either an allogeneic HSCT recipient or a stem cell or donor lymphocyte infusion donor (not recorded which). It is not recorded whose cells these are; they may come from a transplant donor.

This clonotype was seen a few times. The rearrangement uses TRBV29-1 and TRBJ2-1, with D perhaps matching TRBD2 (7 bases). The CDR3 is made up of 11 amino acids. CDR1 and CDR2 from the germline V gene are SQVTM and ANQGSEA. The V gene lost 6 bases and the J gene lost 8 bases, with 11 bases spanning the gap. The CDR3: CSVRGRYEQFF. The CDR3 DNA is TGCAGCGTGCGGGGGCGTTATGAGCAGTTCTTC.

The chain has TRBV12-3 or TRBV12-4 and TRBJ2-7, with D unresolved. V dropped 7 bases and J dropped 3 bases, with 13 bases sitting between them. The CDR3 covers 13 residues. The CDR3 reads CASTTGTNYEQYF. The CDR3 DNA reads as TGTGCCAGCACCACGGGCACCAACTACGAGCAGTACTTC.

In this sample, this clonotype turned up a few times. The chain has TRBV20-1 and TRBJ2-7, with 7 bases lining up with TRBD1. In germline, CDR1 is DFQATT, CDR2 SNEGSKA (reference sequence). The length of the CDR3 is 16 residues. Trimming at V came to 2 bases and at J to 2 bases, leaving 12 bases not matched to a gene. The chain's CDR3 is CSARSRGQKIPYEQYF. CDR3 DNA sequence: TGCAGTGCTAGATCTAGGGGGCAGAAAATCCCCTACGAGCAGTACTTC.

The chain links TRBV5-1 to TRBJ2-7; TRBD2 agrees at 8 bases. Germline CDR1 is SGHRS and CDR2 is YFSETQ. J gave up 4 bases and V 0 bases, and 6 bases lay outside the gene matches. This CDR3 has 15 residues. The CDR3 DNA sequence: TGCGCCAGCAGCTTGGGATCTAGCGGGCGATACGAGCAGTACTTC. Its protein is CASSLGSSGRYEQYF. The variable domain in full, with the rest retrieved from reference TRBV5-1 and TRBJ2-7, is KAGVTQTPRYLIKTRGQQVTLSCSPISGHRSVSWYQQTPGQGLQFLFEYFSETQRNKGNFPGRFSGRQFSNSRSEMNVSTLELGDSALYLCASSLGSSGRYEQYFGPGTRLTVT.

In its sample, this clonotype was seen a few times. CDR3 sequence reads: CASSGRDRYEQYF. The CDR3 DNA is TGTGCCAGCAGTGGGAGGGACCGCTACGAGCAGTACTTC. The rearrangement joins TRBV5-6 to TRBJ2-7; TRBD2 matches at 7 bases. After removal of 5 bases from V and 3 bases from J, the junction contained 5 bases not matched to a gene. The germline V gene encodes CDR1 SGHDT and CDR2 YYEEEE. This CDR3 has 13 residues.

This clonotype was seen a handful of times. The chain uses TRBV2 and TRBJ1-2, with D tentatively TRBD1 (5 bases). The CDR3 is made up of 15 amino acids. Germline V gives CDR1 SNHLY, CDR2 FYNNEI. The germline V and J ends were trimmed by 6 bases and 5 bases, with 19 bases remaining between them. The CDR3 region has the DNA TGTGCCAGCAGAATAAGTGAAGTCAGGGCTTATGGCTACACCTTC. It translates to CASRISEVRAYGYTF.

This clonotype was counted ten times or more. This sequence joins TRBV6-5 and TRBJ1-5; D call uncertain. This CDR3 contains 13 residues. Germline V gene lookup returns CDR1 MNHEY and CDR2 SVGAGI. V was trimmed by 6 bases and J by 5 bases, leaving 11 bases between them. CDR3 in DNA: TGTGCCAGCAGCTACCGCCCGGATCAGCCCCAGCATTTT. Encoded protein: CASSYRPDQPQHF.

The V and J genes are TRBV6-2 or TRBV6-3 and TRBJ2-1; possible D gene TRBD1, 6 bases. With 8 bases removed from V and 7 bases from J, the gap between germline ends came to 21 bases. The CDR3 has 15 amino acids. CDR1 is MNHEY and CDR2 is SVGEGT in the germline V gene. In nucleotides, the CDR3 is TGTGCCAGCTCCTTCGGACAGAGGCGTAGGAATGAGCAGTTCTTC. Its protein product is CASSFGQRRRNEQFF.

This clonotype was seen a few times. The V gene is TRBV12-3 or TRBV12-4, the J gene TRBJ2-5; D unclear. V was clipped by 6 bases and J by 0 bases, with 8 bases between them. The CDR3 runs to 13 residues. The CDR3 region is CASRLQYQETQYF. The CDR3 nucleotides are TGTGCCAGCAGATTACAGTACCAAGAGACCCAGTACTTC.

This clonotype has more than one count but fewer than ten. This chain connects TRBV5-1 to TRBJ2-7, with D possibly matching TRBD2 (6 bases). Germline V gives CDR1 SGHRS, CDR2 YFSETQ. V dropped 4 bases and J dropped 1 base, with 18 bases sitting between them. The CDR3 spans 16 residues. This CDR3 reads CASSQTSSSASYEQYF. The CDR3 nucleotides are TGCGCCAGCAGCCAAACTAGCTCCTCAGCGTCCTACGAGCAGTACTTC.

This clonotype has more than one count but fewer than ten. The rearrangement links TRBV7-8 to TRBJ2-1; a weak D match, TRBD2 (6 bases). This CDR3 contains 15 residues. Per the germline V gene, CDR1 is SGHVS and CDR2 is FQNEAQ. The V end was cut by 1 base, the J end by 0 bases, with 7 bases between. The CDR3 protein is CASSLGGISYNEQFF. CDR3 DNA: TGTGCCAGCAGCTTAGGCGGGATCTCCTACAATGAGCAGTTCTTC.

This chain connects TRBV5-1 to TRBJ2-5; 9 bases map to TRBD1. The CDR3 loop spans 14 amino acids. Trimming took 4 bases from V and 5 from J; bases not matched to a gene: 6. The germline V gene encodes CDR1 SGHRS and CDR2 YFSETQ. CDR3 nucleotides: TGCGCCAGCAGCACCGGGACAGGGATGGAGACCCAGTACTTC. Translating it yields CASSTGTGMETQYF. The full variable domain, completed using reference TRBV5-1 and TRBJ2-5, is KAGVTQTPRYLIKTRGQQVTLSCSPISGHRSVSWYQQTPGQGLQFLFEYFSETQRNKGNFPGRFSGRQFSNSRSEMNVSTLELGDSALYLCASSTGTGMETQYFGPGTRLLVL.

V is TRBV2 and J is TRBJ2-7; 7 nucleotides match TRBD2. The V gene end was trimmed by 5 bases and the J gene end by 1 base; junction bases not matched to a gene: 5. Germline V CDR1 and CDR2: SNHLY, FYNNEI. This CDR3 is 14 amino acids long. The CDR3 DNA sequence: TGTGCCAGCAGTTCTAGCGGCAGATCCTACGAGCAGTACTTC. Translating gives CASSSSGRSYEQYF.

In its sample, this clonotype was seen a few times. The J gene is TRBJ1-4, the V gene TRBV5-1; D gene ambiguous. Germline V CDR1 and CDR2: SGHRS, YFSETQ. The CDR3 sequence is 19 residues long. The V end lost 4 bases, the J end lost 0 bases, and 22 bases lay between the germline ends. The CDR3 is CASSPVVPTSRTTNEKLFF. Written as DNA, the CDR3 is TGCGCCAGCAGCCCTGTAGTTCCGACGTCGAGGACAACTAATGAAAAACTGTTTTTT.

The sample holds a few counts of this clonotype. V and J are TRBV28 and TRBJ2-7, with no clear D. Trimming stripped 2 bases from V and 5 bases from J, with 7 bases between. Germline V gives CDR1 MDHEN, CDR2 SYDVKM. This CDR3 comprises 12 residues. CDR3: CASSLRWDEQYF. The CDR3 nucleotides read TGTGCCAGCAGTTTACGGTGGGACGAGCAGTACTTC. The full variable domain, completed using reference TRBV28 and TRBJ2-7, is DVKVTQSSRYLVKRTGEKVFLECVQDMDHENMFWYRQDPGLGLRLIYFSYDVKMKEKGDIPEGYSVSREKKERFSLILESASTNQTSMYLCASSLRWDEQYFGPGTRLTVT.

The V gene is TRBV5-1, the J gene TRBJ2-7, with TRBD1 matching 7 bases. Germline assignment: CDR1 SGHRS and CDR2 YFSETQ. This CDR3 spans 15 amino acids. Trimming took 0 bases from V and 4 from J; bases not matched to a gene: 7. The CDR3 DNA follows: TGCGCCAGCAGCTTGGATGTGGGACAGACATACGAGCAGTACTTC. This gives the protein CASSLDVGQTYEQYF. Using reference TRBV5-1 and TRBJ2-7 for the parts outside the CDR3, the full variable domain is KAGVTQTPRYLIKTRGQQVTLSCSPISGHRSVSWYQQTPGQGLQFLFEYFSETQRNKGNFPGRFSGRQFSNSRSEMNVSTLELGDSALYLCASSLDVGQTYEQYFGPGTRLTVT.

V gene TRBV27 combines with J gene TRBJ2-7; tentative D call: TRBD1 (5 bases). The CDR3 has 13 residues. With 2 bases removed from V and 5 bases from J, the gap between germline ends came to 10 bases. Germline V lookup: CDR1 MNHEY, CDR2 SMNVEV (reference sequence). CDR3 in amino acids: CASSLPGFHEQYF. The CDR3 DNA reads as TGTGCCAGCAGTTTACCAGGGTTCCACGAGCAGTACTTC.

This clonotype has a count of ten or more. The chain links TRBV12-3 or TRBV12-4 to TRBJ1-2; no firm D call. This CDR3 is built from 13 residues. Trimming took off 5 bases at V and 1 base at J, with 8 bases between the two ends. The CDR3 DNA sequence: TGTGCCAGCAGTCTTCCGGTTAACTATGGCTACACCTTC. It translates to CASSLPVNYGYTF.

The gene calls are TRBV5-1 and TRBJ1-1; 10 positions match TRBD1. From germline, CDR1 is SGHRS and CDR2 YFSETQ. The junction had 10 bases not matched to a gene; V was cut back by 5 bases and J by 0 bases. This CDR3 is built from 17 residues. CDR3 sequence (DNA): TGCGCCAGCAGGATTGGGACAGGGGTTTTTATGAACACTGAAGCTTTCTTT. This codes for CASRIGTGVFMNTEAFF.

The chain has TRBV7-2 and TRBJ2-1; D unresolved. Deletions cut 7 bases from V and 3 bases from J, with 10 bases between. Germline assignment: CDR1 SGHTA and CDR2 FQGNSA. CDR3 size: 13 residues. The CDR3 loop is CASTSAGYNEQFF. The CDR3 nucleotides read TGTGCCAGCACCTCCGCTGGCTACAATGAGCAGTTCTTC. Full variable domain (rest looked up from reference TRBV7-2 and TRBJ2-1): GAGVSQSPSNKVTEKGKDVELRCDPISGHTALYWYRQSLGQGLEFLIYFQGNSAPDKSGLPSDRFSAERTGGSVSTLTIQRTQQEDSAVYLCASTSAGYNEQFFGPGTRLTVL.

V is TRBV6-5 and J is TRBJ2-3; D unresolved. V lost 0 bases to trimming and J lost 6 bases, with 10 bases between them. CDR1 is MNHEY and CDR2 is SVGAGI in the germline V gene. This CDR3 is 14 amino acids long. CDR3 amino acids: CASSYSSPPDTQYF. The CDR3 DNA reads as TGTGCCAGCAGTTACTCGAGCCCCCCCGATACGCAGTATTTT.

The rearrangement links TRBV30 to TRBJ1-5; tentative D call: TRBD1 (5 bases). Germline-derived CDR1 and CDR2 are GTSNPN and SVGIG (reference sequence). Trimming removed 5 bases at V and 1 base at J, with 18 bases between. There are 16 residues in the CDR3. CDR3 coding DNA: TGTGCCTGGGCTCCCGGTTGGGGGGACAGCAATCAGCCCCAGCATTTT. This sequence encodes CAWAPGWGDSNQPQHF.

This clonotype was seen just once. This chain connects TRBV12-3 or TRBV12-4 to TRBJ2-2; D is undetermined. CDR3 length equals 12 residues. The V and J ends lost 5 bases and 6 bases respectively, with 7 bases between them. The CDR3, as DNA: TGTGCCAGCAGTCCCGTTCCCGGGGAGCTGTTTTTT. Protein product: CASSPVPGELFF.

This clonotype was observed many times. CDR3 amino acids: CASSVEPSAMTQYF. The DNA of the CDR3 is TGTGCCAGCAGCGTAGAACCCAGCGCCATGACCCAGTACTTC. The rearrangement joins TRBV9 to TRBJ2-5; D is ambiguous. Deletions cut 0 bases from V and 7 bases from J, with 13 bases between. CDR1 is SGDLS, CDR2 YYNGEE, per germline. This CDR3 region has 14 residues.

The sample holds a few counts of this clonotype. The genes are TRBV20-1 and TRBJ2-3; D is ambiguous. Germline V gives CDR1 DFQATT, CDR2 SNEGSKA (reference sequence). V was cut by 6 bases and J by 0 bases, with 10 bases left in between. CDR3 size: 13 residues. CDR3: CSAGSTSTDTQYF. CDR3 DNA sequence: TGCAGTGCCGGTTCCACTAGCACAGATACGCAGTATTTT.

The V gene is TRBV24-1, the J gene TRBJ2-1, with D maybe TRBD2 (6 bases). The CDR3 runs to 15 residues. Trimming pared 3 bases from V and 6 bases from J, leaving 14 bases between. CDR1 is KGHDR and CDR2 is SFDVKD in the germline V gene. For the CDR3, the DNA is TGTGCCACCAGTGATAGGACTATCATCTTCAATGAGCAGTTCTTC. This codes for CATSDRTIIFNEQFF.

This clonotype was counted between two and nine times. The chain is built from TRBV6-2 or TRBV6-3 and TRBJ1-5, with a tentative D call TRBD1 (6 bases). This CDR3 has 13 residues. The germline V gene encodes CDR1 MNHEY and CDR2 SVGEGT. The V and J ends lost 5 bases and 5 bases respectively, with 10 bases between them. The CDR3 spells CASSGQLYQPQHF. In nucleotides, the CDR3 is TGTGCCAGCAGTGGACAGCTGTATCAGCCCCAGCATTTT.

The table lists this clonotype with many counts. This sequence joins TRBV28 and TRBJ1-1; 7 bases are shared with TRBD1. Germline V CDR1 and CDR2: MDHEN, SYDVKM. CDR3 length: 14 amino acids. Germline trimming cut 1 base from V and 5 bases from J; bases unmatched to any gene: 4. CDR3 nucleotides: TGTGCCAGCAGTTTATTGGACAGGTTAACTGAAGCTTTCTTT. Protein product: CASSLLDRLTEAFF. The variable domain in full, completed from reference TRBV28 and TRBJ1-1, reads DVKVTQSSRYLVKRTGEKVFLECVQDMDHENMFWYRQDPGLGLRLIYFSYDVKMKEKGDIPEGYSVSREKKERFSLILESASTNQTSMYLCASSLLDRLTEAFFGQGTRLTVV.

V usage is TRBV29-1 and J usage is TRBJ2-4; possibly TRBD2 for D (5 bases). The CDR3 is 13 amino acids. Germline assignment: CDR1 SQVTM and CDR2 ANQGSEA. V was shortened by 4 bases and J by 7 bases, with 14 bases between the two germline ends. The CDR3 bases are TGCAGCGTTGGTTGGGGAGAAGGGAACATTCAGTACTTC. Its translation: CSVGWGEGNIQYF.

This clonotype showed up just a few times. The chain is built from TRBV25-1 and TRBJ2-3; TRBD1 agrees at 7 bases. This CDR3 comprises 16 residues. The trim removed 9 bases at V and 3 bases at J, leaving 15 bases unmatched. Germline V gene data show CDR1 as MGHDK and CDR2 as SYGVNS. In nucleotides, the CDR3 is TGTGCCAGTAGCCAACTTACCGGGACAGCAACAGATACGCAGTATTTT. Encoded protein: CASSQLTGTATDTQYF.

This clonotype has only a few counts. This chain joins TRBV20-1 and TRBJ1-6; D uncertain. Per germline, CDR1 DFQATT and CDR2 SNEGSKA (reference sequence). CDR3 length equals 16 residues. Trimming shortened V by 1 base and J by 5 bases, and 15 bases separated the two germline ends. In DNA form, the CDR3 reads TGCAGTGCTAGAGTCCGGACCAAGAGGGATAATTCACCCCTCCACTTT. This gives the protein CSARVRTKRDNSPLHF.